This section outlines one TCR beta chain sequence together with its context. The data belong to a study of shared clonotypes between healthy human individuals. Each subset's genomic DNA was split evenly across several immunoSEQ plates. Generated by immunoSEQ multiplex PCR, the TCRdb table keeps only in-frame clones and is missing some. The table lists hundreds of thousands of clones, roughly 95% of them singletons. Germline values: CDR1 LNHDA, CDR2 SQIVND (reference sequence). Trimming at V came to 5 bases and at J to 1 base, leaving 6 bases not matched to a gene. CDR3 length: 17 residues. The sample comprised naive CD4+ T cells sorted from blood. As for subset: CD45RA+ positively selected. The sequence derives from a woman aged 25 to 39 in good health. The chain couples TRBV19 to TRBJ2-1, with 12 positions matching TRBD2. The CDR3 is CASSSSTSGRSYNEQFF. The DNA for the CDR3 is TGTGCCAGTAGTTCATCGACTAGCGGGAGATCCTACAATGAGCAGTTCTTC.